The rows below give T cell receptor beta chains drawn from one sample of a study of blood T cell repertoires in COVID-19. The protocol was immunoSEQ multiplex PCR, while the TCRdb copy is restricted to in-frame clones and leaves out a portion. The data show roughly 270,000 clones, with 85% seen just once and 2% to 3% held by the top ten. Sequencing was performed on PBMCs or T cells enriched from blood (not recorded which). The receptors were sampled from a woman aged 45-65 years who had recovered from COVID-19. CDR3s include the opening cysteine and the closing phenylalanine or tryptophan. The D gene is left open where the match is weak. The listing skips clone size in some rows; elsewhere it reads once, few, many or a size class.

J gene: TRBJ1-5
D gene: .
V gene: TRBV28
clone size: .
CDR3 protein: CASTSLPRTDNQPQHF
CDR3 DNA: TGTGCCAGCACCTCCCTCCCCCGGACAGACAATCAGCCCCAGCATTTT

J gene: TRBJ1-2
D gene: .
V gene: TRBV2
clone size: .
CDR3 protein: CASSEYGLGRDLYGYTF
CDR3 DNA: TGTGCCAGCAGTGAATACGGTTTGGGCCGCGACCTCTATGGCTACACCTTC

J gene: TRBJ1-1
D gene: .
V gene: TRBV7-3
clone size: .
CDR3 protein: CASRRDSSNTEAFF
CDR3 DNA: TGTGCCAGCAGACGAGACAGTAGTAACACTGAAGCTTTCTTT

J gene: TRBJ2-7
D gene: .
V gene: TRBV15
clone size: .
CDR3 protein: CATSPRDTSSYEQYF
CDR3 DNA: TGTGCCACCAGCCCCCGGGACACCTCCTCCTACGAGCAGTACTTC

J gene: TRBJ1-2
D gene: TRBD1
V gene: TRBV2
clone size: .
CDR3 protein: CASSLTGGDGYTF
CDR3 DNA: TGTGCCAGCAGTTTGACAGGGGGAGATGGCTACACCTTC

J gene: TRBJ1-3
D gene: .
V gene: TRBV28
clone size: .
CDR3 protein: CASSGGAISGNTIYF
CDR3 DNA: TGTGCCAGCAGCGGTGGAGCCATCTCTGGAAACACCATATATTTT

J gene: TRBJ2-2
D gene: TRBD1
V gene: TRBV9
clone size: .
CDR3 protein: CASSVFAWTGQHGELFF
CDR3 DNA: TGTGCCAGCAGCGTATTCGCCTGGACAGGGCAACACGGGGAGCTGTTTTTT

J gene: TRBJ1-1
D gene: .
V gene: TRBV6-5
clone size: .
CDR3 protein: CASQRSLSEAFF
CDR3 DNA: TGTGCCAGCCAGAGGTCACTCAGCGAAGCTTTCTTT

J gene: TRBJ1-2
D gene: TRBD1
V gene: TRBV7-8
clone size: .
CDR3 protein: CASSLVSGQVNYGYTF
CDR3 DNA: TGTGCCAGCAGCTTAGTATCGGGACAGGTCAACTATGGCTACACCTTC

J gene: TRBJ2-3
D gene: TRBD1
V gene: TRBV5-5
clone size: .
CDR3 protein: CASSLRDRATDTQYF
CDR3 DNA: TGTGCCAGCAGCTTGCGCGACAGGGCCACAGATACGCAGTATTTT

J gene: TRBJ1-6
D gene: .
V gene: TRBV19
clone size: once
CDR3 protein: CASSIRDSYNSPLHF
CDR3 DNA: TGTGCCAGTAGTATACGGGATTCCTATAATTCACCCCTCCACTTT

J gene: TRBJ1-5
D gene: .
V gene: TRBV4-1
clone size: .
CDR3 protein: CASSPMTVRGNQPQHF
CDR3 DNA: TGCGCCAGCAGCCCTATGACCGTACGGGGCAATCAGCCCCAGCATTTT

J gene: TRBJ2-7
D gene: TRBD1
V gene: TRBV18
clone size: few
CDR3 protein: CASSPGQGWQYF
CDR3 DNA: TGTGCCAGCTCACCGGGACAGGGCTGGCAGTACTTC

J gene: TRBJ2-2
D gene: .
V gene: TRBV28
clone size: .
CDR3 protein: CASSLPVDTGELFF
CDR3 DNA: TGTGCCAGCAGTTTACCCGTAGACACCGGGGAGCTGTTTTTT

J gene: TRBJ2-1
D gene: TRBD2
V gene: TRBV25-1
clone size: .
CDR3 protein: CASSTLLAGAGNEQFF
CDR3 DNA: TGTGCCAGCAGTACCCTACTAGCGGGAGCTGGCAATGAGCAGTTCTTC

J gene: TRBJ1-1
D gene: .
V gene: TRBV7-9
clone size: .
CDR3 protein: CASSQDLSANTEAFF
CDR3 DNA: TGTGCCAGCAGCCAGGATTTATCAGCGAACACTGAAGCTTTCTTT

J gene: TRBJ1-1
D gene: TRBD1
V gene: TRBV19
clone size: .
CDR3 protein: CASSSGQGVDTEAFF
CDR3 DNA: TGTGCCAGTAGTAGCGGACAGGGCGTCGACACTGAAGCTTTCTTT

J gene: TRBJ1-2
D gene: TRBD1
V gene: TRBV4-3
clone size: .
CDR3 protein: CASSQDGTGPTNYGYTF
CDR3 DNA: TGCGCCAGCAGCCAAGACGGGACAGGGCCCACTAACTATGGCTACACCTTC

J gene: TRBJ1-6
D gene: TRBD1
V gene: TRBV10-2
clone size: .
CDR3 protein: CASSAQGQRNSPLHF
CDR3 DNA: TGCGCCAGCAGCGCACAGGGACAGCGGAATTCACCCCTCCACTTT

J gene: TRBJ1-1
D gene: TRBD1
V gene: TRBV6-1
clone size: .
CDR3 protein: CASSERGTGIEAFF
CDR3 DNA: TGTGCCAGCAGTGAACGCGGGACAGGGATTGAAGCTTTCTTT

J gene: TRBJ2-7
D gene: TRBD2
V gene: TRBV6-5
clone size: once
CDR3 protein: CASSYTSGSSYEQYF
CDR3 DNA: TGTGCCAGCAGTTACACTAGCGGGAGTTCCTACGAGCAGTACTTC

J gene: TRBJ1-3
D gene: TRBD1
V gene: TRBV5-1
clone size: .
CDR3 protein: CASSVGSAGGNTIYF
CDR3 DNA: TGCGCCAGCAGCGTCGGGTCGGCAGGGGGGAACACCATATATTTT

J gene: TRBJ1-2
D gene: .
V gene: TRBV28
clone size: .
CDR3 protein: CASSSPGFNYGYTF
CDR3 DNA: TGTGCCAGCAGTTCCCCGGGGTTCAACTATGGCTACACCTTC

J gene: TRBJ2-2
D gene: .
V gene: TRBV3-1/TRBV3-2
clone size: .
CDR3 protein: CASSQTGDSRAGELFF
CDR3 DNA: TGTGCCAGCAGCCAAACAGGCGACAGTAGGGCCGGGGAGCTGTTTTTT

J gene: TRBJ1-1
D gene: .
V gene: TRBV3-1/TRBV3-2
clone size: .
CDR3 protein: CASALWGGVRGTEAFF
CDR3 DNA: TGTGCCAGCGCCCTCTGGGGCGGCGTGAGGGGGACTGAAGCTTTCTTT

J gene: TRBJ1-1
D gene: .
V gene: TRBV24-1
clone size: .
CDR3 protein: CATGNRDLPGGFF
CDR3 DNA: TGTGCCACCGGAAACAGGGACCTCCCCGGTGGTTTCTTT

J gene: TRBJ2-3
D gene: TRBD2
V gene: TRBV19
clone size: .
CDR3 protein: CASSNGDYTDTQYF
CDR3 DNA: TGTGCCAGTAGTAACGGGGACTACACAGATACGCAGTATTTT

J gene: TRBJ1-2
D gene: TRBD1
V gene: TRBV10-2
clone size: .
CDR3 protein: CASSDRTGGNYGYTF
CDR3 DNA: TGCGCCAGCAGTGATAGGACAGGGGGGAACTATGGCTACACCTTC

J gene: TRBJ2-2
D gene: .
V gene: TRBV7-3
clone size: .
CDR3 protein: CASSLHGNTGELFF
CDR3 DNA: TGTGCCAGCAGCTTACACGGGAACACCGGGGAGCTGTTTTTT

J gene: TRBJ1-5
D gene: .
V gene: TRBV7-2
clone size: .
CDR3 protein: CASSFSGSQPQHF
CDR3 DNA: TGTGCCAGCAGCTTTAGTGGTTCTCAGCCCCAGCATTTT

J gene: TRBJ2-1
D gene: .
V gene: TRBV5-1
clone size: .
CDR3 protein: CASSQGLSSYNEQFF
CDR3 DNA: TGCGCCAGCAGCCAGGGACTCAGCTCCTACAATGAGCAGTTCTTC

J gene: TRBJ2-3
D gene: .
V gene: TRBV6-5
clone size: .
CDR3 protein: CASSYSVRGTDTQYF
CDR3 DNA: TGTGCCAGCAGTTACTCAGTCCGGGGCACAGATACGCAGTATTTT

J gene: TRBJ2-3
D gene: TRBD2
V gene: TRBV4-1
clone size: .
CDR3 protein: CASSRLALSTDTQYF
CDR3 DNA: TGCGCCAGCAGCCGACTAGCCCTCAGCACAGATACGCAGTATTTT

J gene: TRBJ2-2
D gene: TRBD1
V gene: TRBV9
clone size: .
CDR3 protein: CASSGRTGETGELFF
CDR3 DNA: TGTGCCAGCAGCGGTCGGACAGGGGAGACCGGGGAGCTGTTTTTT

J gene: TRBJ1-2
D gene: TRBD1
V gene: TRBV28
clone size: many
CDR3 protein: CASRTDRVRGGYTF
CDR3 DNA: TGTGCCAGCAGAACAGACAGGGTCCGAGGTGGCTACACCTTC

J gene: TRBJ1-1
D gene: .
V gene: TRBV7-9
clone size: .
CDR3 protein: CASSLVAGTNTEAFF
CDR3 DNA: TGTGCCAGCAGCTTAGTGGCGGGTACGAACACTGAAGCTTTCTTT

J gene: TRBJ1-2
D gene: .
V gene: TRBV19
clone size: .
CDR3 protein: CASSIRRQTGYTF
CDR3 DNA: TGTGCCAGTAGTATAAGAAGACAAACCGGCTACACCTTC

J gene: TRBJ1-5
D gene: TRBD1
V gene: TRBV6-2/TRBV6-3
clone size: .
CDR3 protein: CASSYRGTGSNQPQHF
CDR3 DNA: TGTGCCAGCAGTTACCGCGGGACAGGCAGCAATCAGCCCCAGCATTTT

J gene: TRBJ1-2
D gene: .
V gene: TRBV5-1
clone size: .
CDR3 protein: CASSQTAGDGYTF
CDR3 DNA: TGCGCCAGCAGCCAGACGGCCGGGGATGGCTACACCTTC

J gene: TRBJ1-6
D gene: .
V gene: TRBV28
clone size: .
CDR3 protein: CAVLPQNSPLHF
CDR3 DNA: TGTGCCGTTCTACCGCAAAATTCACCCCTCCACTTT

J gene: TRBJ1-4
D gene: TRBD1
V gene: TRBV2
clone size: .
CDR3 protein: CASNAGTGGDATNEKLFF
CDR3 DNA: TGTGCCAGCAACGCCGGGACAGGGGGCGATGCAACTAATGAAAAACTGTTTTTT

J gene: TRBJ2-1
D gene: TRBD2
V gene: TRBV9
clone size: .
CDR3 protein: CASSVVGTKYNEQFF
CDR3 DNA: TGTGCCAGCAGCGTAGTAGGGACTAAATACAATGAGCAGTTCTTC

J gene: TRBJ2-1
D gene: TRBD2
V gene: TRBV5-1
clone size: .
CDR3 protein: CASSLAHRGGGNEQFF
CDR3 DNA: TGCGCCAGCAGCTTGGCCCACCGGGGGGGCGGCAATGAGCAGTTCTTC

J gene: TRBJ2-2
D gene: .
V gene: TRBV12-3/TRBV12-4
clone size: .
CDR3 protein: CASSPQNTGELFF
CDR3 DNA: TGTGCCAGCAGTCCACAGAACACCGGGGAGCTGTTTTTT

J gene: TRBJ2-1
D gene: .
V gene: TRBV4-1
clone size: .
CDR3 protein: CASSPLGGGRNEQFF
CDR3 DNA: TGCGCCAGCAGCCCCCTTGGGGGGGGGCGAAATGAGCAGTTCTTC

J gene: TRBJ2-7
D gene: .
V gene: TRBV4-2
clone size: once
CDR3 protein: CASSQAPNYEQYF
CDR3 DNA: TGTGCCAGCAGCCAAGCCCCAAATTACGAGCAGTACTTC